Included here is one TCR beta chain sequence, with context. The target of this receptor is not known. No qualities accompany the bases; no much larger clone lies one base away. TCRbeta CDR3 regions were amplified from genomic DNA by means of the immunoSEQ Assay, a bias-controlled multiplex PCR. Per the source publication's procedure: The number of nucleated cells in each sample was estimated by amplification of reference gene primers within the assay. To quantify the absolute abundance of each unique TCRbeta CDR3 rearrangement, sequence reads were collapsed and filtered. For each sample, productive Simpson clonality was calculated as the square root of Simpson's diversity index across productive rearrangements. Drawn from immuneACCESS, this table holds only the in-frame rearrangements with V and J called that TCRdb kept. Clones are partly lost; checked studies trace under half to an unresolved V gene and leave the rest unexplained. The DNA was the basis for D and trimming; V, J and clone size are from that table. The sample data list 200,000 to 250,000 clones, and 80% to 90% of these were observed just once. Of the sample, 2.9% is held by the ten largest clones.

The sample originates from a study of blood T cell repertoires in COVID-19 (dated by TCRdb to between 2020 and 2021). For the wider study: Collaborator samples came from the United States, Italy and Spain and covered acute and convalescent phases of COVID-19. The material from the prospective study consisted of cDNA or gDNA derived from T cells, B-cell-depleted T cells, or PBMCs. Subjects who had been exposed to COVID-19, were actively infected with it, or had recovered from it provided the deeply sampled blood TCRbeta repertoires that made up the dataset. The repertoires were made available in a free public database intended to serve as a resource for research on the immune response to SARS-CoV-2. The samples were drawn from the first 160 participants of the ongoing ImmuneRACE study and from about 1,200 subjects provided by 6 global collaborators. Nearly every sample came with metadata listing a de-identified subject ID, COVID-19 status, age in years and sex. Where available, HLA class I and class II types were obtained from metadata supplied by the sample provider rather than from assay-based typing. What the work shows at the level of the full study, not this receptor alone: The quantity of clinical and demographic metadata differed by source and by participant and was supplied without curation.

Its CDR3 holds 16 amino acids, cysteine through phenylalanine. Of the read, only the CDR3 DNA is kept; its 48 bases are in frame from base 1. The germline V gene supplies CDR1 SGHAT and CDR2 FQNNGV. V loses 4 bases at its end and J loses 4 bases; junction bases beyond the gene matches: 12. Samples from volunteer blood donors who had recovered from COVID-19 were contributed by a second Seattle source. Each collaborating institution followed its own protocols to collect whole blood in K2EDTA tubes. For TCRbeta analysis, collaborators shipped samples in one of three forms: frozen whole blood, isolated PBMCs, or DNA extracted from either of those sample types.

The sequenced sample was peripheral blood. The rearrangement combines TRBV11-2 with TRBJ1-2, with 7 junctional bases fitting TRBD1. The TCR originated in a man in his fifties who had recovered from COVID-19. CDR3 reads: CASSSTSRQGAYGYTF. The DNA sequence is TGTGCCAGCAGCTCCACCTCCAGACAGGGTGCCTATGGCTACACCTTC.